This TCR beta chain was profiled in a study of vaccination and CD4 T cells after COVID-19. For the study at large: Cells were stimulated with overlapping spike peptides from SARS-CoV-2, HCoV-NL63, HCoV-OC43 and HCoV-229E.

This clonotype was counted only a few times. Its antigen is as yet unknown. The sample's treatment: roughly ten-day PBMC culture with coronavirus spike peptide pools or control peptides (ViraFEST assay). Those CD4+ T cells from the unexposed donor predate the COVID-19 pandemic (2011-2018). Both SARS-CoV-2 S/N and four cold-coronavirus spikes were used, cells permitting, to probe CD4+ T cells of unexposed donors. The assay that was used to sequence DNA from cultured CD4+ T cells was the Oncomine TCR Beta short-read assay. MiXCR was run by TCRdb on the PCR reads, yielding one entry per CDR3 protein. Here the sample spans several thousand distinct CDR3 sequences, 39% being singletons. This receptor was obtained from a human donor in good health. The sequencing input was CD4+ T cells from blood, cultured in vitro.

Here the CDR3 DNA reads TGTGCCAGCAGCTCACAGGGAGATCAGCCCCAGCATTTT. Its translation is CASSSQGDQPQHF. The chain recombines TRBV7-2 with TRBJ1-5; TRBD1 might be the D (6 bases). The CDR3 contains 13 residues. In germline, CDR1 is SGHTA, CDR2 FQGNSA. The V end was cut by 4 bases, the J end by 5 bases, with 9 bases between.